These T cell receptor beta chains were read from a single sample in a study of T cells in Graves' hyperthyroidism and ophthalmopathy. MiXCR, applied by TCRdb to the multiplex PCR reads, yields one record per CDR3 protein. Of fewer than 450,000 distinct CDR3 sequences listed, roughly 15% are singletons. Material: blood. These receptors were collected from a woman aged 55-70 years with Graves' ophthalmopathy. Each CDR3 is given with its conserved first and last residue.

v_call	j_call	cdr3_aa
TRBV5-1	TRBJ2-5	CASSQGLLGQETQYF
TRBV7-3	TRBJ1-6	CASSLTRPPNSPLHF
TRBV10-3	TRBJ1-5	CAISENSYQPQHF
TRBV5-1	TRBJ2-3	CASGRILTDTQYF
TRBV20-1	TRBJ2-3	CSARGGTRAYTDTQYF
TRBV18	TRBJ1-4	CASSRGGNEKLFF
TRBV3-1	TRBJ2-7	CASSQRTVISDEQYF
TRBV5-1	TRBJ2-2	CASSLLAGGNTGELFF
TRBV5-1	TRBJ2-5	CASSLAFETQYF
TRBV5-1	TRBJ2-7	CASSLVGGGRYEQYF
TRBV20-1	TRBJ2-1	CSARETGLALFNEQFF
TRBV13	TRBJ2-7	CASSKDRDPWEQYF
TRBV28	TRBJ2-7	CASSSIDRASSYEQYF
TRBV28	TRBJ2-2	CASSDPTGENTGELFF
TRBV12-3/TRBV12-4	TRBJ2-2	CASSSFRAGELFF
TRBV5-6	TRBJ2-1	CASSSQGDEQFF
TRBV4-1	TRBJ1-2	CASSQDQFKTYGYTF
TRBV18	TRBJ2-3	CASSPETDTQYF
TRBV12-3/TRBV12-4	TRBJ2-3	CASSHLAGSTDTQYF
TRBV2	TRBJ1-2	CASSADGGYTF
TRBV3-1	TRBJ2-2	CASSQDRGEHGELFF
TRBV28	TRBJ2-1	CASSWGSGTNEQFF
TRBV30	TRBJ2-1	CAWRGLAGGSSSYNEQFF
TRBV11-2	TRBJ2-1	CASSNRGNEQFF
TRBV7-3	TRBJ2-1	CASSPPGLHLTSNYNEQFF
TRBV30	TRBJ1-1	CAWSVRENTEAFF
TRBV2	TRBJ2-3	CASSAWDKGYGADTQYF
TRBV3-1	TRBJ1-2	CASSRVFYGYTF
TRBV5-6	TRBJ2-5	CASSSTGFTETQYF
TRBV20-1	TRBJ2-7	CSARDPLKGAGGLSHEQYF
TRBV6-1	TRBJ1-2	CASRNLQGDYGYTF
TRBV5-6	TRBJ1-1	CASSLRGSGLNTEAFF
TRBV20-1	TRBJ2-7	CSAGTTYEQYF
TRBV28	TRBJ1-2	CASSLQGENYGYTF
TRBV2	TRBJ2-1	CASTEMGNAQFF
TRBV6-2/TRBV6-3	TRBJ2-7	CASSYDVRGREQYF
TRBV28	TRBJ1-5	CASSRPTWGRSNQPQHF
TRBV28	TRBJ2-3	CASSFPARDAKGGTDTQYF
TRBV6-1	TRBJ1-2	CASSEAQGAWGYTF
TRBV4-1	TRBJ1-5	CASSQDRGTGASNQPQHF
TRBV28	TRBJ1-2	CASSFTTGAAYGYTF
TRBV20-1	TRBJ2-1	CSATLAGGPNEQFF